The sequence of this T cell receptor beta chain was determined in a study of blood T cells in healthy people across ages. The length of the CDR3 is 14 residues. Germline V gives CDR1 SNHLY, CDR2 FYNNEI. V was cut by 2 bases and J by 9 bases, with 14 bases left in between. A J-beta primer mix and a sample-barcoded 5' primer were used in a second PCR of about 7 to 11 cycles. TCRdb independently ran MiXCR on the 5' RACE reads; one entry per CDR3 protein. The sample comprises some 670,000 distinct CDR3 sequences, 52% of which are singletons, and about 14% rests with the top ten. As to this clonotype: Its antigen remains unidentified.

Points from the study as a whole: In older individuals, TCR beta diversity per million T cells was lower, falling roughly linearly with age. Researchers judged that diversity estimates from one million T cells fell short of true values.

The gene calls are TRBV2 and TRBJ2-1; D might be TRBD2 (6 bases). The receptor was isolated from a woman aged 80 or over in good health. The specimen was blood. CDR3 bases: TGTGCCAGCAGTGAAACTGGAGGGAAGGGTGAGCAGTTCTTC. This translates into CASSETGGKGEQFF.